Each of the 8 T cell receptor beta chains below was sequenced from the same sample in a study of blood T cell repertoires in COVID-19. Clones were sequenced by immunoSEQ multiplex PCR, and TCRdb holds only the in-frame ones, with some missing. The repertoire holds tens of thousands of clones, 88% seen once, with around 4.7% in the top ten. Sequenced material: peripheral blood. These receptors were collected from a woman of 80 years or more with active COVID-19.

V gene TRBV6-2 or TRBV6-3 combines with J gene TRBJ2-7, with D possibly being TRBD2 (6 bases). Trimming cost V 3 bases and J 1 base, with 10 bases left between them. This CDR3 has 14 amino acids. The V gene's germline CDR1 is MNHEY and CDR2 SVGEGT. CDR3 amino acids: CASSYAGTSYEQYF. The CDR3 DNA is TGTGCCAGCAGTTATGCGGGGACTTCCTACGAGCAGTACTTC.

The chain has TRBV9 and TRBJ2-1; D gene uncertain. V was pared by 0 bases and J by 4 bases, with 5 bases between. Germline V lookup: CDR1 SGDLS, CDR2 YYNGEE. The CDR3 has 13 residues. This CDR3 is CASSVDGYNEQFF. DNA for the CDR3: TGTGCCAGCAGCGTAGACGGTTACAATGAGCAGTTCTTC.

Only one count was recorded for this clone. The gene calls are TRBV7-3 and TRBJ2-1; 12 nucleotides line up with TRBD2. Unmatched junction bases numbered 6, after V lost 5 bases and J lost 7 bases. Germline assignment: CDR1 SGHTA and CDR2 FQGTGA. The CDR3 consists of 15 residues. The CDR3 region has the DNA TGTGCCAGCAGCCCGGGACTAGCGGGCCTGAATGAGCAGTTCTTC. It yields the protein CASSPGLAGLNEQFF.

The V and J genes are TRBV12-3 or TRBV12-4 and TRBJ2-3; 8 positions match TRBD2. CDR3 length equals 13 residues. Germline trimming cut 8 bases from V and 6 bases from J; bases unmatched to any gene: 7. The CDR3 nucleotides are TGTGCCAGCCGGGTTAGCGGGAAGGATACGCAGTATTTT. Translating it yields CASRVSGKDTQYF.

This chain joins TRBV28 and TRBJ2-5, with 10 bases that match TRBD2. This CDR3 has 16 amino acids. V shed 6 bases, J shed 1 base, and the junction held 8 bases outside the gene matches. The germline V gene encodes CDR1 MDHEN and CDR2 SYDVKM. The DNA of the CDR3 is TGTGCCAGCAGCTCCCCAGCGGGAGGGCTCCAAGAGACCCAGTACTTC. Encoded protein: CASSSPAGGLQETQYF.

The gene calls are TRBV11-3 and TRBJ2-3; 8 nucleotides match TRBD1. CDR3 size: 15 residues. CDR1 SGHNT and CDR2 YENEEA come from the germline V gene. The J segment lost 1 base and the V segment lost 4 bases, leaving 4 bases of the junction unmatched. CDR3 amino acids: CASSSGTGRTDTQYF. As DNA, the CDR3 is TGTGCCAGCAGCTCCGGGACAGGACGCACAGATACGCAGTATTTT.

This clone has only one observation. CDR3: CATSPPRGGGGELFF. CDR3 DNA: TGTGCCACCAGCCCCCCTAGGGGGGGCGGTGGGGAGCTGTTTTTT. The V and J genes are TRBV24-1 and TRBJ2-2; D may be TRBD2 (7 bases). The CDR3 is 15 amino acids. CDR1 and CDR2 (germline): KGHDR, SFDVKD. V dropped 7 bases and J dropped 8 bases, with 19 bases sitting between them.

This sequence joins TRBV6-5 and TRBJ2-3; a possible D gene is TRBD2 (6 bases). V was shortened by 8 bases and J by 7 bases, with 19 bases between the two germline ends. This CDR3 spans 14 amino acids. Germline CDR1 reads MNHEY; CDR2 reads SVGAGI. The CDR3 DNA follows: TGTGCCAGCTGGTTAGGCGGGGACGGAAATACGCAGTATTTT. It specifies CASWLGGDGNTQYF.